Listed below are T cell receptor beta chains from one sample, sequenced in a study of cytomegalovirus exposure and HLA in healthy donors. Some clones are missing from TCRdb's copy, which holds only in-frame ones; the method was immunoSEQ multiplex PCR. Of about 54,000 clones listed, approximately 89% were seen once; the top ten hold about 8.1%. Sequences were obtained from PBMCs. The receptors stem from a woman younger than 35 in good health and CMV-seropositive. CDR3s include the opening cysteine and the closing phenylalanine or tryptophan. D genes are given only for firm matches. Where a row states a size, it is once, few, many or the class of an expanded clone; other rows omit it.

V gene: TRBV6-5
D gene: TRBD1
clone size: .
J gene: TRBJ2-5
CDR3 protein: CASTSSTGGQETQYF
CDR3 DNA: TGTGCCAGTACCTCTTCTACAGGGGGCCAAGAGACCCAGTACTTC

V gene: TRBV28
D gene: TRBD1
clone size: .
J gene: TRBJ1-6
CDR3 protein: CASGTGPSPLHF
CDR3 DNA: TGTGCCAGTGGGACAGGGCCTTCACCCCTCCACTTT

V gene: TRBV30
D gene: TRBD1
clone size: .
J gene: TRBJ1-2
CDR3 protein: CAWGRDRGPHGYTF
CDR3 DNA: TGTGCCTGGGGCCGGGACAGGGGGCCGCATGGCTACACCTTC

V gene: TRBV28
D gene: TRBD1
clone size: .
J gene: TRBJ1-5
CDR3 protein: CASSWTGKGRQPQHF
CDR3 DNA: TGTGCCAGCAGTTGGACAGGGAAGGGTAGGCAGCCCCAGCATTTT

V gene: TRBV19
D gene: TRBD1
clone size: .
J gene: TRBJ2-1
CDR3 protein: CASSLTGNSYNEQFF
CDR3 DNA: TGTGCCAGTAGTTTGACAGGGAATTCCTACAATGAGCAGTTCTTC

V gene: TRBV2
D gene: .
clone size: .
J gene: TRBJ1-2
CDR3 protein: CASSEARDRTYGYTF
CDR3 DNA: TGTGCCAGCAGTGAAGCCCGGGATCGGACCTATGGCTACACCTTC

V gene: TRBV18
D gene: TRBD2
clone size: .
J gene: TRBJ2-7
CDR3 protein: CASSRVAGGGTYEQYF
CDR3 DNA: TGTGCCAGCTCAAGGGTAGCGGGGGGCGGAACCTACGAGCAGTACTTC

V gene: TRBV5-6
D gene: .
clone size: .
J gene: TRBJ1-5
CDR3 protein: CASSGSGSNQPQHF
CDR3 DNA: TGTGCCAGCAGCGGGAGTGGTAGCAATCAGCCCCAGCATTTT

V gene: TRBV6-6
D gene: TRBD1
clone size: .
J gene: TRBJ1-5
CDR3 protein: CASRGQGDQPQHF
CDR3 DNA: TGTGCCAGCAGAGGACAGGGTGATCAGCCCCAGCATTTT

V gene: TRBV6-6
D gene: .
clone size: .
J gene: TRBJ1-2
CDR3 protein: CASSLDSRTLPYGYTF
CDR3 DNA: TGTGCCAGCAGTTTGGACAGCCGGACGCTCCCATATGGCTACACCTTC

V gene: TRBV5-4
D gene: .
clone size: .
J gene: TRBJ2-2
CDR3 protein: CASRFGGVGGTGELFF
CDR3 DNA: TGTGCCAGCAGATTTGGCGGGGTTGGAGGCACCGGGGAGCTGTTTTTT

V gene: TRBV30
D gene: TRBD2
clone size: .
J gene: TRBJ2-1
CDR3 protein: CAWSVRGGSEQFF
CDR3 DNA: TGTGCCTGGAGTGTACGGGGGGGCAGTGAGCAGTTCTTC

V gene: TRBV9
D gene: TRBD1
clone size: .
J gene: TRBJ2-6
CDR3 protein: CASSYTTGLSGANVLTF
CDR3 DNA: TGTGCCAGCAGTTATACGACAGGGCTGTCTGGGGCCAACGTCCTGACTTTC

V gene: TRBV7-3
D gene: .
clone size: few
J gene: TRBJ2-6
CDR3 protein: CASRQGSGANVLTF
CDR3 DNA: TGTGCCAGCAGGCAGGGCTCTGGGGCCAACGTCCTGACTTTC

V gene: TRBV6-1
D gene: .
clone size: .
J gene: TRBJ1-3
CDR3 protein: CASSEQGYGNTIYF
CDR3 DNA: TGTGCCAGCAGTGAACAGGGTTATGGAAACACCATATATTTT

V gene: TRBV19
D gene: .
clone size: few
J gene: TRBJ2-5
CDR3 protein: CASATSRQETQYF
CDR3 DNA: TGTGCCAGTGCGACTAGTCGCCAAGAGACCCAGTACTTC

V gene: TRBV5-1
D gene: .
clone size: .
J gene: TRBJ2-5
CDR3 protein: CASSLGGGQETQYF
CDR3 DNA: TGCGCCAGCAGCTTGGGAGGGGGACAAGAGACCCAGTACTTC

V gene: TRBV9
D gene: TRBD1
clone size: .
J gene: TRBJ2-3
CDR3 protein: CASSARDRGDTQYF
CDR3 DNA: TGTGCCAGCAGCGCCAGGGACAGGGGAGATACGCAGTATTTT

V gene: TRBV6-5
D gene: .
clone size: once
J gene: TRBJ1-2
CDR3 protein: CASRRGELGYTF
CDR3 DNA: TGTGCCAGCAGGCGGGGTGAGCTTGGCTACACCTTC

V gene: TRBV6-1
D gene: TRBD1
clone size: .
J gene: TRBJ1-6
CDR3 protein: CASSAGRQGQSSYNSPLHF
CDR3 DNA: TGTGCCAGCAGTGCCGGAAGACAGGGCCAAAGCTCCTATAATTCACCCCTCCACTTT

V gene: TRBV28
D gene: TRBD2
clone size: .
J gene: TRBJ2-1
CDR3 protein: CASSLLAGYNEQFF
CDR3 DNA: TGTGCCAGCAGTTTACTAGCGGGGTACAATGAGCAGTTCTTC

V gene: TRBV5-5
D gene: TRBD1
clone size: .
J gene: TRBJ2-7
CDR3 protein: CASSSPGTGAYEQYF
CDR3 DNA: TGTGCCAGCAGCTCCCCCGGGACAGGAGCCTACGAGCAGTACTTC

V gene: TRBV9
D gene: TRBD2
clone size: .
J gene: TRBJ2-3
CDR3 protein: CASSQSLPRTSGGVSDTQYF
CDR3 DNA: TGTGCCAGCAGCCAATCTTTACCAAGGACTAGCGGGGGGGTGTCAGATACGCAGTATTTT

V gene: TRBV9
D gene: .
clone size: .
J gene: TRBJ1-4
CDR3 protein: CASSVGTAVNEKLFF
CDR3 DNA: TGTGCCAGCAGCGTAGGGACAGCTGTTAATGAAAAACTGTTTTTT

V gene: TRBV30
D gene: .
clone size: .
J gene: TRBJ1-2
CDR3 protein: CAWSVLGYGYTF
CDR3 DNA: TGTGCCTGGAGTGTACTCGGCTATGGCTACACCTTC

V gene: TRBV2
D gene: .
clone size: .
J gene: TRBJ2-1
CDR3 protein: CATLDSHRNEQFF
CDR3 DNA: TGTGCCACCCTGGACAGCCATCGCAATGAGCAGTTCTTC

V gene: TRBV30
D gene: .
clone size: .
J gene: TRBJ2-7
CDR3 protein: CAWSSSGHEQYF
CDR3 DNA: TGTGCCTGGAGTTCCTCAGGCCACGAGCAGTACTTC

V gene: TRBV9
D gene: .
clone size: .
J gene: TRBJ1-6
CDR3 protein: CASSAEGQSSDSPLHF
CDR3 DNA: TGTGCCAGCAGCGCCGAAGGACAGTCCTCTGATTCACCCCTCCACTTT

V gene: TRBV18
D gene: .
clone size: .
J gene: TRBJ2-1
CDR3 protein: CASSPPYRQTYNEQFF
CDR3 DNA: TGTGCCAGCTCACCACCATACAGACAGACCTACAATGAGCAGTTCTTC

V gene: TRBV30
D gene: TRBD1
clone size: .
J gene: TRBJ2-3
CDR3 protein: CACGQGRVEDTQYF
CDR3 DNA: TGTGCCTGCGGACAGGGGAGAGTCGAAGATACGCAGTATTTT

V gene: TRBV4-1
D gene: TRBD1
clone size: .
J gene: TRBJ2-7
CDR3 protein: CASSQGQNLYEQYF
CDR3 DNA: TGCGCCAGCAGCCAGGGACAGAACCTCTACGAGCAGTACTTC

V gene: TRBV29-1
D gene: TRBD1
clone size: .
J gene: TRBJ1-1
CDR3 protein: CSVGPGQGATEAFF
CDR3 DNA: TGCAGCGTTGGCCCGGGACAGGGGGCGACTGAAGCTTTCTTT

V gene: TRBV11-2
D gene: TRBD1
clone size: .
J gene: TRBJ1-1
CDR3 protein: CASLGTDRGPAEAFF
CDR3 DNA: TGTGCCAGCCTGGGAACGGACAGGGGGCCGGCTGAAGCTTTCTTT

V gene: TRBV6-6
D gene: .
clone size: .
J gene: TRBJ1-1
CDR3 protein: CASSYGRGRTEAFF
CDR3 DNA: TGTGCCAGCAGTTACGGGCGGGGGAGGACTGAAGCTTTCTTT

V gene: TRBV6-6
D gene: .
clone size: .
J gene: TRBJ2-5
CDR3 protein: CAGGRTQETQYF
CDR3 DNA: TGTGCCGGAGGACGGACCCAAGAGACCCAGTACTTC

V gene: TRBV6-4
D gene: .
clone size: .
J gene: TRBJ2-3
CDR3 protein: CASRPQGPADTQYF
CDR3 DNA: TGTGCCAGCAGGCCACAGGGCCCCGCAGATACGCAGTATTTT

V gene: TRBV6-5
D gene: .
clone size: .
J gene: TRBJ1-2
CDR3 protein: CASSYATENYGYTF
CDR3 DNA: TGTGCCAGCAGTTACGCCACAGAGAACTATGGCTACACCTTC

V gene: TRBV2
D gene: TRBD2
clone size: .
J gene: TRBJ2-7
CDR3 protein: CASRGGTYEQYF
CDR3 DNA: TGTGCCAGCCGGGGGGGGACCTACGAGCAGTACTTC

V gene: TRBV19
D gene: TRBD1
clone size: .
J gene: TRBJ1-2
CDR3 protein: CASSVGQGANYGYTF
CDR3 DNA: TGTGCCAGTAGTGTGGGACAGGGCGCTAACTATGGCTACACCTTC

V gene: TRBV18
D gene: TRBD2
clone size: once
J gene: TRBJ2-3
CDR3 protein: CASSPLSGGASTDTQYF
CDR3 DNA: TGTGCCAGCTCACCGCTCAGCGGGGGGGCAAGCACAGATACGCAGTATTTT

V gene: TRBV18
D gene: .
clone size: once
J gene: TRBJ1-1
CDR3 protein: CASSLAGGAEAFF
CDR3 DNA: TGTGCCAGCTCACTCGCGGGGGGGGCTGAAGCTTTCTTT

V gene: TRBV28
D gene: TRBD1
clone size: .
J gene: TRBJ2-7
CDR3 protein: CASSFMTGDAYEQYF
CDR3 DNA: TGTGCCAGCAGTTTCATGACAGGGGACGCCTACGAGCAGTACTTC

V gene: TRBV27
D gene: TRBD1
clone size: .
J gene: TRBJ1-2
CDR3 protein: CASSFRTSTQGTNYGYTF
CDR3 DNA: TGTGCCAGCAGTTTCCGAACGAGCACACAGGGGACTAACTATGGCTACACCTTC

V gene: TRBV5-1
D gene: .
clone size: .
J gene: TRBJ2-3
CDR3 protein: CASSFPGSTDTQYF
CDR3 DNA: TGCGCCAGCAGCTTTCCAGGGAGCACAGATACGCAGTATTTT

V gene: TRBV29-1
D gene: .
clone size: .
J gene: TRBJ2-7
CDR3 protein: CSVAGNSQYF
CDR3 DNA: TGCAGCGTGGCGGGTAATAGTCAGTACTTC

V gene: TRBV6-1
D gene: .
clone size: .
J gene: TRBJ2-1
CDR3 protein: CASSEGRGSYNEQFF
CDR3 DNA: TGTGCCAGCAGTGAAGGGCGGGGCTCCTACAATGAGCAGTTCTTC